This is a list of T cell receptor beta chains from one sample in a study of T cells and Merkel cell carcinoma outcomes. Profiling relied on immunoSEQ multiplex PCR, and the TCRdb table lists in-frame clones only, not all of them. Among 10,000 or so clones listed, just under 97% were seen once. The specimen was tumor tissue from Merkel cell carcinoma. These receptors came from a human donor with Merkel cell carcinoma. Each CDR3 is given with its conserved first and last residue. D genes are given only for firm matches. For some rows the clone size is stated as once, few or many, or as a class when expanded; others skip it.

TRBD1	.	TRBV6-5	TRBJ1-2	TGTGCCAGCAGTTCCCAGGGGGGGCCGTGGGGCTACACCTTC	CASSSQGGPWGYTF
.	once	TRBV18	TRBJ2-2	TGTGCCAGCTCACCACGATTTGAGAGAGGCACCGGGGAGCTGTTTTTT	CASSPRFERGTGELFF
.	.	TRBV18	TRBJ2-3	TGTGCCAGCTCACCACCTGCCACAGATACGCAGTATTTT	CASSPPATDTQYF
.	.	TRBV7-8	TRBJ2-7	TGTGCCAGCAGCTCCTCCCTCCTTTCTCTCGAGCAGTACTTC	CASSSSLLSLEQYF
TRBD1	.	TRBV2	TRBJ2-6	TGTGCCAGCAGCCCAGACAGGGCTGGGGCCAACGTCCTGACTTTC	CASSPDRAGANVLTF
.	once	TRBV30	TRBJ2-1	TGTGCCTGGTGCCACCGTACAACCCCATACAATGAGCAGTTCTTC	CAWCHRTTPYNEQFF
.	.	TRBV4-1	TRBJ2-3	TGCGCCAGCAGCCAAGGCCTACTCCTCCGGGCTCCCAGCACAGATACGCAGTATTTT	CASSQGLLLRAPSTDTQYF
TRBD1	.	TRBV18	TRBJ2-5	TGTGCCAGCTCACCGGACAGGGGGCTAGAGACCCAGTACTTC	CASSPDRGLETQYF
.	.	TRBV11-2	TRBJ2-3	TGTGCCAGCAGCTTAGTTTCGGGAACCACAGATACGCAGTATTTT	CASSLVSGTTDTQYF
.	.	TRBV10-3	TRBJ2-7	TGTGCCATCAGTCGTAACTTTGGCGAGCAGTACTTC	CAISRNFGEQYF
TRBD1	.	TRBV28	TRBJ1-2	TGTGCCAGCAGCCCTACAGGGGGCTATGGCTACACCTTC	CASSPTGGYGYTF
TRBD1	.	TRBV9	TRBJ1-2	TGTGCCAGCAGCGGGACAGGGGGCGAAGGGTATGGCTACACCTTC	CASSGTGGEGYGYTF
.	.	TRBV5-1	TRBJ2-2	TGCGCCAGCAGCTGGAATACTAGAGCGAACACCGGGGAGCTGTTTTTT	CASSWNTRANTGELFF
.	.	TRBV6-1	TRBJ2-2	TGTGCCAGCAGTGAAGGAGTCAGAATAGAAACCGGGGAGCTGTTTTTT	CASSEGVRIETGELFF
.	.	TRBV5-1	TRBJ1-1	TGCGCCAGCACCTTGCAGGGTGTGAACACTGAAGCTTTCTTT	CASTLQGVNTEAFF
.	.	TRBV18	TRBJ1-1	TGTGCCAGCTCACCACCGGGAGGCCACAACACTGAAGCTTTCTTT	CASSPPGGHNTEAFF
.	.	TRBV28	TRBJ2-6	TGTGCCAGCATGAGGCTTTTAGAGGGGGCCAACGTCCTGACTTTC	CASMRLLEGANVLTF
.	.	TRBV5-4	TRBJ2-5	TGTGCCAGCAGCCTTGGGGTTAGCCAGCAAGAGACCCAGTACTTC	CASSLGVSQQETQYF
.	.	TRBV5-1	TRBJ2-7	TGCGCCAGCAGCGCCCGGAGCCAGGCCTCCTACGAGCAGTACTTC	CASSARSQASYEQYF
TRBD2	.	TRBV2	TRBJ2-1	TGTGCCAGCAGCCTAGCGGGAAATTCCTACAATGAGCAGTTCTTC	CASSLAGNSYNEQFF
TRBD2	.	TRBV5-4	TRBJ2-5	TGTGCCAGCAGCTTGGCGGCGGGAGATAAAGAGACCCAGTACTTC	CASSLAAGDKETQYF
.	.	TRBV29-1	TRBJ2-5	TGCAGCGTTGTTGAGGGGTCGGGAGAGACCCAGTACTTC	CSVVEGSGETQYF
.	.	TRBV30	TRBJ1-1	TGTGCCTGGAGTGTAGGGGGACCAGAGGTGGGAGCTTTCTTT	CAWSVGGPEVGAFF
.	.	TRBV9	TRBJ2-2	TGTGCCAGCAGCGTAACAAAGGCCACCGGGGAGCTGTTTTTT	CASSVTKATGELFF
.	.	TRBV11-2	TRBJ2-2	TGTGCCAGCAGCTCCCAGTCCACCGGGGAGCTGTTTTTT	CASSSQSTGELFF
.	.	TRBV9	TRBJ2-3	TGTGCCAGCAGCGGGTACTCCACAGATACGCAGTATTTT	CASSGYSTDTQYF
.	.	TRBV5-1	TRBJ1-1	TGCGCCAGCAGGCCGGGGGGCATGAACACTGAAGCTTTCTTT	CASRPGGMNTEAFF
.	.	TRBV5-1	TRBJ2-7	TGCGCCAGCAGCTTGGCCGAGGCAGGGTCCTACGAGCAGTACTTC	CASSLAEAGSYEQYF
.	.	TRBV5-5	TRBJ2-2	TGTGCCAGCAGCCAGCTAGGGACCGGGGAGCTGTTTTTT	CASSQLGTGELFF
.	.	TRBV5-1	TRBJ2-3	TGCGCCAGCAGCCCCACGATGGGCAGGGGTACAGATACGCAGTATTTT	CASSPTMGRGTDTQYF
.	.	TRBV7-4	TRBJ2-5	TGTGCCAGCAGCTTCTGGACTGAAGAGACCCAGTACTTC	CASSFWTEETQYF
.	.	TRBV29-1	TRBJ2-1	TGCAGCGTTGGGCCAGCGGCAGGCCTCGACAATGAGCAGTTCTTC	CSVGPAAGLDNEQFF
.	.	TRBV5-1	TRBJ2-5	TGCGCCAGCAGCCTAACAGGGCTGAGAGAGACCCAGTACTTC	CASSLTGLRETQYF
.	.	TRBV11-3	TRBJ2-1	TGTGCCAGCAGCCGAAACAATGAGCAGTTCTTC	CASSRNNEQFF
.	.	TRBV6-1	TRBJ1-4	TGTGCCAGCAGAACAGTCATTCGGGAAAAACTGTTTTTT	CASRTVIREKLFF
.	.	TRBV30	TRBJ2-1	TGTGCCTGGACCGACTACAATGAGCAGTTCTTC	CAWTDYNEQFF
TRBD1	.	TRBV18	TRBJ1-1	TGTGCCAGCTCACCACGGACAGGGGGCGTGACTGAAGCTTTCTTT	CASSPRTGGVTEAFF
.	.	TRBV6-1	TRBJ1-1	TGTGCCAGCAGTGAAGCAACAGGGATTACTGAAGCTTTCTTT	CASSEATGITEAFF
TRBD1	.	TRBV18	TRBJ2-1	TGTGCCAGCTCACCACGAACAGGGGGTTTCAATGAGCAGTTCTTC	CASSPRTGGFNEQFF
.	.	TRBV30	TRBJ1-1	TGTGCCTGGAGTGATTTTTGGGTGCGGGACACTGAAGCTTTCTTT	CAWSDFWVRDTEAFF
.	.	TRBV19	TRBJ1-2	TGTGCCAGTAGTACTGCACCGACTGGCTACACCTTC	CASSTAPTGYTF
.	.	TRBV7-3	TRBJ2-1	TGTGCCAGCAGCTCGGGACTTCCTGAAGGAGATGAGCAGTTCTTC	CASSSGLPEGDEQFF
TRBD1	.	TRBV18	TRBJ2-7	TGTGCCAGCTCACCACGTCTACGGGGGGACAGGGGCTACGAGCAGTACTTC	CASSPRLRGDRGYEQYF
.	once	TRBV4-1	TRBJ1-1	TGCGCCAGCAGCCAAGTTTCGGGATTTAGGACTGAAGCTTTCTTT	CASSQVSGFRTEAFF
TRBD1	.	TRBV12-5	TRBJ1-2	TGTGCTAGTGGGATAGGGACAGGACCCCGCTATGGCTACACCTTC	CASGIGTGPRYGYTF
.	.	TRBV9	TRBJ2-2	TGTGCCAGCAGCGTAGGGTGGGGAGGAACCGGGGAGCTGTTTTTT	CASSVGWGGTGELFF
.	.	TRBV21-1	TRBJ2-1	TGTGCCAGCAGCACTAATGGGCTCCAGTACAATGAGCAGTTCTTC	CASSTNGLQYNEQFF
.	.	TRBV6-1	TRBJ1-5	TGTGCCAGCAGTGAAGGACGCCCGCCCCAGCATTTT	CASSEGRPPQHF
.	.	TRBV28	TRBJ1-5	TGTGCCAGCAGTCGCATACCCGGGGGCAATCAGCCCCAGCATTTT	CASSRIPGGNQPQHF
.	once	TRBV18	TRBJ1-1	TGTGCCAGCTCACCACTGGGACGGCCGAACACTGAAGCTTTCTTT	CASSPLGRPNTEAFF
TRBD1	once	TRBV7-7	TRBJ2-2	TGTGCTAGCAGCGCGACAGGGGCCGGGGAGCTGTTTTTT	CASSATGAGELFF
.	.	TRBV18	TRBJ2-3	TGTGCCAGCTCACCCCGGACAGTTGATACGCAGTATTTT	CASSPRTVDTQYF
TRBD2	once	TRBV5-1	TRBJ2-3	TGCGCCAGCAGCACTAGCGGGAGTCGCACAGATACGCAGTATTTT	CASSTSGSRTDTQYF
TRBD1	.	TRBV27	TRBJ1-5	TGTGCCAGCAGTTTATCGTTCGGAACAGGGGGTCAGCCCCAGCATTTT	CASSLSFGTGGQPQHF
.	.	TRBV9	TRBJ1-2	TGTGCCAGCAGCTCAAGGCCGGGACATTATGGCTACACCTTC	CASSSRPGHYGYTF
.	.	TRBV4-1	TRBJ2-3	TGCGCCAGCAGCCAAGATCTAAGGGGTTCCGATACGCAGTATTTT	CASSQDLRGSDTQYF
TRBD2	.	TRBV7-9	TRBJ2-3	TGTGCCAGCAGCCTTCTGGCGGGAGGTGGGGAGGATACGCAGTATTTT	CASSLLAGGGEDTQYF
TRBD1	once	TRBV30	TRBJ2-7	TGTGCCTGGGGGGCAGGGGGCTCCTACGAGCAGTACTTC	CAWGAGGSYEQYF